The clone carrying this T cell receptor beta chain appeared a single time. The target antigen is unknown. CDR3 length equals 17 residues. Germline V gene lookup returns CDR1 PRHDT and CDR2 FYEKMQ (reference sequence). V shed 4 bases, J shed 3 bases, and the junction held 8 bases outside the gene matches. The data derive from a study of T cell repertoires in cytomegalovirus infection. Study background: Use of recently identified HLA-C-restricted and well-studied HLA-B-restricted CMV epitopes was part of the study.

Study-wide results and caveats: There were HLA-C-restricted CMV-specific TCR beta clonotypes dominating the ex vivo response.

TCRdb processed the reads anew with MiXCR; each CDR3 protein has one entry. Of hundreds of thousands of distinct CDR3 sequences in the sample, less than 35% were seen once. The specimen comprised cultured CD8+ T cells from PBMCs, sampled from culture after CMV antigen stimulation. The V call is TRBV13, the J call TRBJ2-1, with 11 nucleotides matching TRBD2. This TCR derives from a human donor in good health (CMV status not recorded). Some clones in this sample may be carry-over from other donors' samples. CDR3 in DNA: TGTGCCAGCAGCTCGGGGGGGACTAGCGGAATCTACAATGAGCAGTTCTTC. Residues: CASSSGGTSGIYNEQFF.